The entry below describes one TCR beta chain. Its antigen specificity is not known. The record has no base qualities; no much larger clone is one base away. Uncultured memory T cell samples were sequenced directly after ex vivo isolation. CD4+ total memory, central memory, effector memory and circulating T follicular helper cells were isolated from peripheral blood mononuclear cells. These data are taken from a study of CD4 T cell repertoires in COVID-19 (dated by TCRdb to about 2021). At the level of the whole study: To analyze cross-reactivity, the CFSE-low cells were expanded with IL-2 for about 10 days and then labeled again and restimulated with spike proteins from other coronaviruses. The study characterized naturally processed CD4+ T cell responses to SARS-CoV-2 spike and nucleoprotein in COVID-19-recovered individuals, using TCR Vbeta sequencing to assess clonal composition. TCR Vbeta repertoire analysis of SARS-CoV-2-reactive T cells was conducted at the subset level in three recovered individuals.

Library prep was done by the immunoSEQ multiplex PCR assay. Per the source publication's procedure: The Chao-Jaccard similarity index and counts of shared clonotypes were used to quantify repertoire overlap between subsets. As stored in TCRdb, this immuneACCESS dataset retains in-frame rearrangements with V and J assigned. A fraction of the clones does not appear; measured against another copy, unresolved V genes explain less than half of the discrepancy, and the remainder lacks a known reason. That table is the source of V, J and clone size, and D and trimming were worked out from the DNA. The sample table contains approximately 22,000 clones; only one count was recorded for about nine tenths of them. Together, the top ten hold 0.58% of the sample. The full study reports these points: Several of the most expanded SARS-CoV-2-reactive clonotypes were present in two or all three memory subsets, which suggests intraclonal diversification. Between about 6.5 and 28% of SARS-CoV-2 clonotypes were also detected in SARS-CoV and/or HKU1 spike-stimulated secondary cultures, consistent with cross-reactivity.

The V and J ends are trimmed by 2 bases and 2 bases, leaving 16 bases between them. Taken from cysteine to phenylalanine, the CDR3 has 16 residues. Here the CDR3 DNA is all that survives: 48 bases in frame from base 1. As encoded in the germline V gene (reference sequence), CDR1 is SGHKS while CDR2 is YYEKEE. The chain uses TRBV5-5 and TRBJ2-5; tentative D gene TRBD1, with 5 bases matching. Sequencing was performed on central memory CD4+ T cells from blood, taken before the COVID-19 pandemic. What this sample's cell subset or site label stands for: CD4+ T central memory cells. The origin of this receptor is a human donor who had COVID-19. The DNA sequence is as follows: TGTGCCAGCAGCTTCGGTGGGGCAGGGCCACAAGAGACCCAGTACTTC. It is translated as CASSFGGAGPQETQYF.